A selection of T cell receptor beta chains follows, all from one sample in a study of glioma-infiltrating T cells. Via MiXCR, TCRdb re-called the multiplex PCR reads, giving one row per CDR3 protein. The profile shows more than 350,000 distinct CDR3 sequences, roughly 41% of them singletons. The specimen sequenced was glioma tissue, nonneoplastic brain tissue, or PBMCs (not recorded which). The receptors were sampled from a human donor with low-grade glioma or glioblastoma, undergoing nonglioma brain surgery, or in good health (not recorded which). Each CDR3 is given with its conserved first and last residue. D genes are given only for firm matches. The listing skips clone size in some rows; elsewhere it reads once, few, many or a size class.

clone_size: .; j_call: TRBJ1-5; v_call: TRBV7-9; d_call: .; cdr3_nt: TGTGCCAGCAGCGAAGACAGGTACAATCAGCCCCAGCATTTT; cdr3_aa: CASSEDRYNQPQHF
clone_size: .; j_call: TRBJ2-5; v_call: TRBV6-1; d_call: TRBD1; cdr3_nt: TGTGCCAGCAGGAATAACAGGGGGCTTGGAGAGACCCAGTACTTC; cdr3_aa: CASRNNRGLGETQYF
clone_size: many; j_call: TRBJ2-2; v_call: TRBV6-5; d_call: .; cdr3_nt: TGTGCCAGCAGTTACGGACACGATACGGGAGGGGAGCTGTTTTTT; cdr3_aa: CASSYGHDTGGELFF
clone_size: .; j_call: TRBJ2-2; v_call: TRBV25-1; d_call: .; cdr3_nt: TGTGCCACCGGGGGCGGGGCGAACACCGGGGAGCTGTTTTTT; cdr3_aa: CATGGGANTGELFF
clone_size: few; j_call: TRBJ2-1; v_call: TRBV20-1; d_call: TRBD2; cdr3_nt: TGCAGTGCTAGCGACTGGACTAGCGGCGAGCAGTTCTTC; cdr3_aa: CSASDWTSGEQFF
clone_size: .; j_call: TRBJ1-5; v_call: TRBV28; d_call: .; cdr3_nt: TGTGCCAGCAGGGACTCGGAGAATCAGCCCCAGCATTTT; cdr3_aa: CASRDSENQPQHF
clone_size: many; j_call: TRBJ2-3; v_call: TRBV15; d_call: .; cdr3_nt: TGTGCCACCAGCAGAGACGAGGATACGCAGTATTTT; cdr3_aa: CATSRDEDTQYF
clone_size: once; j_call: TRBJ1-5; v_call: TRBV27; d_call: TRBD1; cdr3_nt: TGTGCCAGCAGTCGACTTCAGGGGGTGTCAGATCAGCCCCAGCATTTT; cdr3_aa: CASSRLQGVSDQPQHF
clone_size: .; j_call: TRBJ2-5; v_call: TRBV6-2/TRBV6-3; d_call: .; cdr3_nt: TGTGCCAGCAGCTACGCGGGGACCCAGTACTTC; cdr3_aa: CASSYAGTQYF
clone_size: .; j_call: TRBJ2-7; v_call: TRBV4-2; d_call: .; cdr3_nt: TGTGCCAGCAGCCAAGGTTGGGGACTGAAATACGAGCAGTACTTC; cdr3_aa: CASSQGWGLKYEQYF
clone_size: few; j_call: TRBJ2-1; v_call: TRBV28; d_call: TRBD2; cdr3_nt: TGTGCCAGCAGTTCCCCCGGCACTAGCGGGCTCAATGAGCAGTTCTTC; cdr3_aa: CASSSPGTSGLNEQFF
clone_size: many; j_call: TRBJ2-7; v_call: TRBV6-2/TRBV6-3; d_call: .; cdr3_nt: TGTGCCAGCAGTTACGGGCCTAGCAGTCCCTACGAGCAGTACTTC; cdr3_aa: CASSYGPSSPYEQYF
clone_size: many; j_call: TRBJ1-5; v_call: TRBV28; d_call: .; cdr3_nt: TGTGCCAGCAGTTTCGGGACAAGTAGCAATCAGCCCCAGCATTTT; cdr3_aa: CASSFGTSSNQPQHF
clone_size: .; j_call: TRBJ1-2; v_call: TRBV28; d_call: .; cdr3_nt: TGTGCCAGCAGCCCTCTCCTGACCGGCCTCTATGGCTACACCTTC; cdr3_aa: CASSPLLTGLYGYTF
clone_size: .; j_call: TRBJ2-2; v_call: TRBV20-1; d_call: .; cdr3_nt: TGCACTGCTGCCGCAGGGGCCACCGGGGAGCTGTTTTTT; cdr3_aa: CTAAAGATGELFF
clone_size: .; j_call: TRBJ1-5; v_call: TRBV28; d_call: .; cdr3_nt: TGTGCCAGCAGTTTAAGTGGGGGAGGCGGTAATCAGCCCCAGCATTTT; cdr3_aa: CASSLSGGGGNQPQHF
clone_size: many; j_call: TRBJ2-1; v_call: TRBV20-1; d_call: .; cdr3_nt: TGCAGTGCTAGAAAGGGCGATGAGCAGTTCTTC; cdr3_aa: CSARKGDEQFF
clone_size: .; j_call: TRBJ2-7; v_call: TRBV7-9; d_call: .; cdr3_nt: TGTGCCAGCAGCGACTGGGGACTCACTTCCTACGAGCAGTACTTC; cdr3_aa: CASSDWGLTSYEQYF
clone_size: many; j_call: TRBJ2-3; v_call: TRBV7-2; d_call: .; cdr3_nt: TGTGCCAGCAGCTACCTTACAGATACGCAGTATTTT; cdr3_aa: CASSYLTDTQYF
clone_size: .; j_call: TRBJ1-1; v_call: TRBV7-8; d_call: .; cdr3_nt: TGTGCCAGCAGCCCGATCCATGGGTTCCTGAACACTGAAGCTTTCTTT; cdr3_aa: CASSPIHGFLNTEAFF
clone_size: many; j_call: TRBJ1-2; v_call: TRBV25-1; d_call: .; cdr3_nt: TGTGCCAGCAGTGAATGGCAGGGTGACTATGGCTACACCTTC; cdr3_aa: CASSEWQGDYGYTF
clone_size: few; j_call: TRBJ2-7; v_call: TRBV19; d_call: .; cdr3_nt: TGTGCCAGTAGTGAGACCGGGACAACCTCCTACGAGCAGTACTTC; cdr3_aa: CASSETGTTSYEQYF
clone_size: few; j_call: TRBJ1-1; v_call: TRBV29-1; d_call: .; cdr3_nt: TGCAGCGTTGAGAGGGGGTCTGAAGCTTTCTTT; cdr3_aa: CSVERGSEAFF
clone_size: few; j_call: TRBJ2-7; v_call: TRBV19; d_call: .; cdr3_nt: TGTGCCAGTAGTATAGGGTTCAACGAGCAGTACTTC; cdr3_aa: CASSIGFNEQYF
clone_size: many; j_call: TRBJ2-4; v_call: TRBV6-5; d_call: .; cdr3_nt: TGTGCCAGCAGTTACTCGATATCTGGACCTAAAGCCAAAAACATTCAGTACTTC; cdr3_aa: CASSYSISGPKAKNIQYF
clone_size: .; j_call: TRBJ2-7; v_call: TRBV20-1; d_call: TRBD1; cdr3_nt: TGCAGTGCTCGTCCCGGGACAGGGGGCTACGAGCAGTACTTC; cdr3_aa: CSARPGTGGYEQYF
clone_size: few; j_call: TRBJ2-1; v_call: TRBV7-9; d_call: .; cdr3_nt: TGTGCCAGCAGCCATACTAGGAATGAGCAGTTCTTC; cdr3_aa: CASSHTRNEQFF
clone_size: .; j_call: TRBJ1-1; v_call: TRBV6-1; d_call: .; cdr3_nt: TGTGCCAGCAGTGATATATGGGGTGGCAACACTGAAGTTTTCTTT; cdr3_aa: CASSDIWGGNTEVFF
clone_size: .; j_call: TRBJ2-2; v_call: TRBV7-9; d_call: .; cdr3_nt: TGTGCCAGCAGTAGAAACTACTTCACCGGGGAGCTGTTTTTT; cdr3_aa: CASSRNYFTGELFF
clone_size: .; j_call: TRBJ2-1; v_call: TRBV5-5; d_call: TRBD1; cdr3_nt: TGTGCCAGCAGCCCGGCCGGGACAGGGGCTGACAGTGAGCAGTTCTTC; cdr3_aa: CASSPAGTGADSEQFF
clone_size: .; j_call: TRBJ2-1; v_call: TRBV6-4; d_call: .; cdr3_nt: TGTGCCAGCAGTGCCTCTATTGGGCGAGAGCAGTTCTTC; cdr3_aa: CASSASIGREQFF
clone_size: .; j_call: TRBJ2-1; v_call: TRBV4-1; d_call: TRBD2; cdr3_nt: TGCGCCAGCAGCCAAGGACTAGCGGGAGTACTTGAGCAGTTCTTC; cdr3_aa: CASSQGLAGVLEQFF
clone_size: many; j_call: TRBJ2-3; v_call: TRBV25-1; d_call: .; cdr3_nt: TGTGCCAGCTCCCCGCTTGGCGGAACTACGCAGTATTTT; cdr3_aa: CASSPLGGTTQYF
clone_size: .; j_call: TRBJ2-1; v_call: TRBV28; d_call: .; cdr3_nt: TGTGCCAGCAGTTCTCTCAGCGCCTCCTCCTACAATGAGCAGTTCTTC; cdr3_aa: CASSSLSASSYNEQFF
clone_size: .; j_call: TRBJ1-5; v_call: TRBV20-1; d_call: TRBD1; cdr3_nt: TGCAGTGCTAGGGGGACAGATAATCAGCCCCAGCATTTT; cdr3_aa: CSARGTDNQPQHF
clone_size: .; j_call: TRBJ1-2; v_call: TRBV27; d_call: .; cdr3_nt: TGTACCAGCAGTGTGGGGACCATAAGCTATGGCTACACCTTC; cdr3_aa: CTSSVGTISYGYTF
clone_size: .; j_call: TRBJ2-2; v_call: TRBV28; d_call: TRBD1; cdr3_nt: TGTGCCAGCAAGAACCCAGGGGGCTCACACACCGGGGAGCTGTTTTTT; cdr3_aa: CASKNPGGSHTGELFF
clone_size: few; j_call: TRBJ1-5; v_call: TRBV20-1; d_call: .; cdr3_nt: TGCAGTGCTCGGGGAGCGGGGGATTCGCGGCCCCAGCATTTT; cdr3_aa: CSARGAGDSRPQHF
clone_size: few; j_call: TRBJ2-3; v_call: TRBV4-3; d_call: TRBD2; cdr3_nt: TGCGCCAGCAGCCGGGGACTAGCGGGACGCACAGATACGCAGTATTTT; cdr3_aa: CASSRGLAGRTDTQYF
clone_size: few; j_call: TRBJ2-1; v_call: TRBV6-2/TRBV6-3; d_call: TRBD2; cdr3_nt: TGTGCCAGCAGTTACGACTATGGGAAGGTCGCTAGCGGGGGTCACAATGAGCAGTTCTTC; cdr3_aa: CASSYDYGKVASGGHNEQFF
clone_size: .; j_call: TRBJ2-2; v_call: TRBV6-5; d_call: .; cdr3_nt: TGTGACAGCCCTTCAGGGAACACCAGGGAGCTGTTTTTT; cdr3_aa: CDSPSGNTRELFF
clone_size: .; j_call: TRBJ2-1; v_call: TRBV25-1; d_call: TRBD2; cdr3_nt: TGTGCCAGTAGTGGAGGGGGTAGCGGGAACAATGAGCAGTTCTTC; cdr3_aa: CASSGGGSGNNEQFF
clone_size: many; j_call: TRBJ1-4; v_call: TRBV6-2/TRBV6-3; d_call: TRBD1; cdr3_nt: TGTGCCAGCAGACGTGACAGGGTGGTGGCGACTAATGAAAAACTGTTTTTT; cdr3_aa: CASRRDRVVATNEKLFF
clone_size: .; j_call: TRBJ2-7; v_call: TRBV7-9; d_call: .; cdr3_nt: TGTGCCAGCAGCTTTAGCGGAAGCTACGAGCAGTACTTC; cdr3_aa: CASSFSGSYEQYF
clone_size: .; j_call: TRBJ2-5; v_call: TRBV20-1; d_call: .; cdr3_nt: TGCAGTGCTAGGCCACAAGAGACCCGGTACTTC; cdr3_aa: CSARPQETRYF
clone_size: .; j_call: TRBJ2-4; v_call: TRBV4-2; d_call: TRBD1; cdr3_nt: TGTGCCAGCAGCCAAGTAGGGGGCATGCGGTACTTC; cdr3_aa: CASSQVGGMRYF
clone_size: many; j_call: TRBJ2-5; v_call: TRBV27; d_call: .; cdr3_nt: TGTGCCAGCAAACTAAAGATTTGGGAGACCCAGTACTTC; cdr3_aa: CASKLKIWETQYF
clone_size: .; j_call: TRBJ2-3; v_call: TRBV29-1; d_call: .; cdr3_nt: TGCAGCGTTAACAGGCACACAGATACGCAGTATTTT; cdr3_aa: CSVNRHTDTQYF
clone_size: many; j_call: TRBJ1-5; v_call: TRBV6-1; d_call: .; cdr3_nt: TGTGCCAGCAGTTGGGGGTATAGCAATCAGCCCCAGCATTTT; cdr3_aa: CASSWGYSNQPQHF
clone_size: .; j_call: TRBJ2-7; v_call: TRBV28; d_call: TRBD2; cdr3_nt: TGTGCCAGCAGTCCGGGGGACCGCGGGAGCTCCTACGAGCAGTACTTC; cdr3_aa: CASSPGDRGSSYEQYF
clone_size: .; j_call: TRBJ2-3; v_call: TRBV4-3; d_call: .; cdr3_nt: TGCGCCAGCAGCCACCTTCGGGACAGCACAGATACGCAGTATTTT; cdr3_aa: CASSHLRDSTDTQYF
clone_size: many; j_call: TRBJ2-3; v_call: TRBV20-1; d_call: .; cdr3_nt: TGCAGTGCTACGCATCCAGCCGTAAGCACAGATACGCAGTATTTT; cdr3_aa: CSATHPAVSTDTQYF
clone_size: many; j_call: TRBJ2-3; v_call: TRBV6-1; d_call: TRBD1; cdr3_nt: TGTGCCAGCAGGACCACCGGGACAGGGGGCAAAGATACGCAGTATTTT; cdr3_aa: CASRTTGTGGKDTQYF
clone_size: .; j_call: TRBJ1-6; v_call: TRBV7-9; d_call: .; cdr3_nt: TGCGCCAGCAGCCAAGAGGCCCGATTGGCTTCACCCCTCCACTTT; cdr3_aa: CASSQEARLASPLHF
clone_size: many; j_call: TRBJ1-1; v_call: TRBV28; d_call: .; cdr3_nt: TGTGCCAGCAGGACCGGGACACCGAACACTGAAGCTTTCTTT; cdr3_aa: CASRTGTPNTEAFF